This TCR beta chain was recorded in a study of control samples from healthy donors and cancer patients. Only in-frame clones appear in the TCRdb table, and some are missing; sequencing was by immunoSEQ multiplex PCR. The sample holds 15,000 or so clones, 85% to 95% seen once. The sample holds one count of this clone. This CDR3 comprises 15 residues. Germline CDR1 and CDR2: MNHEY and SVGEGT. J lost 5 bases, V lost 2 bases, and 6 bases had no gene match. This receptor was taken from an older man with lung cancer. Material for sequencing was PBMCs. The chain carries TRBV6-2 or TRBV6-3 and TRBJ2-7, with TRBD2 matching 10 bases. The DNA for the CDR3 is TGTGCCAGCAGTTACGGGCTAGCGGGGGCCCACGAGCAGTACTTC. It yields the protein CASSYGLAGAHEQYF.